Included here is one T cell receptor beta chain sequence, with context. Its antigen is still unknown. The CDR3 loop spans 15 amino acids. The ends lost 5 bases at V and 5 bases at J; junction bases unmatched: 7. CDR1 SGHRS and CDR2 YFSETQ come from the germline V gene. This specimen belongs to a study of T cells in localized non-small cell lung cancer. The study, taken as a whole, reports: Paired adjacent lung recovered a median around 62 of the top 100 tumor clones. T cell clonality was highest in uninvolved adjacent lung, above tumor. Sequencing involved a lone tumor region, leaving heterogeneity possible.

Assay used: immunoSEQ multiplex PCR; TCRdb lists only in-frame clones, some missing. This sample yields tens of thousands of clones, of which about 87% are seen a single time; roughly 15% belongs to the top ten. The clonotype was recovered from a man aged 35 to 70 with stage I squamous cell lung carcinoma. The chain has TRBV5-1 and TRBJ2-5; TRBD2 aligns across 12 bases. Sequences were derived from peripheral blood, sampled before any cancer treatment. CDR3 in DNA: TGCGCCAGCAGGGCTAGCGGGGGGGCCGGTGAGACCCAGTACTTC. It specifies CASRASGGAGETQYF. Full variable domain (rest looked up from reference TRBV5-1 and TRBJ2-5): KAGVTQTPRYLIKTRGQQVTLSCSPISGHRSVSWYQQTPGQGLQFLFEYFSETQRNKGNFPGRFSGRQFSNSRSEMNVSTLELGDSALYLCASRASGGAGETQYFGPGTRLLVL.